Following are 25 T cell receptor beta chains from one sample sequenced in a study of post-analysis software for immune sequencing data. Libraries were made from TCR beta cDNA, and they carried unique molecular identifiers. TCRdb used MiXCR to reprocess the PCR reads, holding one entry per CDR3 protein. The sample lists some 160,000 distinct CDR3 sequences, 35% to 40% occurring once. Sequencing was performed on blood, taken after autologous hematopoietic stem cell transplantation. Receptors originate from a girl aged 10-17 years with multiple sclerosis.

The chain couples TRBV20-1 to TRBJ2-5, with TRBD2 matching over 14 bases. The J call may be in error: the DNA end matches TRBJ2-7 better. Germline V gene sequence: CDR1 DFQATT, CDR2 SNEGSKA (reference sequence). The CDR3 is 15 amino acids. CDR3 nucleotide sequence: TGCAGTGTTCAAGGGACTAGCGGGAGCACGGACGAGCAGTACTTC. It is translated as CSVQGTSGSTDEQYF.

This clonotype occurred once. The chain joins TRBV2 to TRBJ1-1; 7 bases map to TRBD1. This CDR3 region has 15 residues. V shed 4 bases and J 1 base; nucleotides not matched to a gene: 6. CDR1 is SNHLY, CDR2 FYNNEI, per germline. Written as DNA, the CDR3 is TGTGCCAGCAGTGGAGCCCAGGGGGAGAACACTGAAGCTTTCTTT. Its protein product is CASSGAQGENTEAFF.

This clonotype was observed a handful of times. J is TRBJ1-1 and V is TRBV29-1; 10 bases align to TRBD1. The CDR3 contains 12 residues. V shed 7 bases and J 6 bases; nucleotides not matched to a gene: 5. Germline V gene lookup returns CDR1 SQVTM and CDR2 ANQGSEA. The CDR3 sequence: CSGDRGSPEAFF. For the CDR3, the DNA is TGCAGCGGGGACAGGGGATCCCCTGAAGCTTTCTTT.

This clonotype has more than one count but fewer than ten. The V and J genes are TRBV4-1 and TRBJ2-1; the D gene is possibly TRBD2 (6 bases). CDR1 and CDR2 (germline): MGHRA, YSYEKL. The CDR3 is made up of 16 amino acids. Trimming took off 0 bases at V and 8 bases at J, with 17 bases between the two ends. The CDR3: CASSQDQTGEHYEQFF. CDR3 DNA sequence: TGCGCCAGCAGCCAAGATCAAACGGGAGAGCATTATGAGCAGTTCTTC.

This clonotype was seen only a few times. The chain uses TRBV20-1 and TRBJ2-7; D is perhaps TRBD2 (6 bases). Trimming shortened V by 3 bases and J by 2 bases, and 14 bases separated the two germline ends. CDR3 length: 14 residues. CDR1 DFQATT and CDR2 SNEGSKA come from the germline V gene (reference sequence). The DNA of the CDR3 is TGCAGTGCTAGGCGGGGCGGACTACCCTACGAGCAGTACTTC. It codes for CSARRGGLPYEQYF.

This clonotype was detected only a few times. V usage is TRBV28 and J usage is TRBJ2-5, with 9 bases that match TRBD2. This CDR3 has 15 amino acids. Germline trimming cut 7 bases from V and 3 bases from J; bases unmatched to any gene: 9. Germline lookup yields CDR1 MDHEN and CDR2 SYDVKM. CDR3 in amino acids: CASTTLLAGKETQYF. CDR3 sequence (DNA): TGTGCCAGCACTACCTTACTAGCGGGCAAAGAGACCCAGTACTTC.

Worth noting for this clonotype: Relative to the germline gene, one junction end is altered; a read error may explain this. This chain links TRBV28 with TRBJ2-7; D not certain. Germline V lookup: CDR1 MDHEN, CDR2 SYDVKM. The CDR3 totals 13 residues. The CDR3 here is CATTERSSYGQYF. CDR3 bases: TGTGCCACCACCGAGAGGAGCTCCTACGGGCAGTACTTC.

The V and J genes are TRBV5-1 and TRBJ2-1; D remains ambiguous. V lost 1 base and J 0 bases, leaving 17 bases between the germline ends. The CDR3 length is 18 residues. Germline CDR1 SGHRS, CDR2 YFSETQ. The CDR3 here is CASSLPAIQRRSYNEQFF. The CDR3 coding sequence is TGCGCCAGCAGCTTGCCGGCCATCCAACGCCGCTCCTACAATGAGCAGTTCTTC.

This clonotype was counted between two and nine times. V is TRBV24-1 and J is TRBJ1-2; D is possibly TRBD1 (6 bases). Per germline, CDR1 KGHDR and CDR2 SFDVKD. This CDR3 is 13 amino acids long. V was trimmed by 6 bases and J by 8 bases, leaving 15 bases between them. The CDR3 here is CATSTPGDQGYTF. The DNA of the CDR3 is TGTGCCACCAGTACGCCAGGGGATCAGGGCTACACCTTC.

The V gene is TRBV5-5, the J gene TRBJ2-7, with a tentative D call TRBD2 (5 bases). The CDR3 is 15 amino acids. Trimming cost V 0 bases and J 2 bases, with 12 bases left between them. CDR1 and CDR2 from the germline V gene are SGHKS and YYEKEE (reference sequence). The CDR3: CASSLGISVAYEQYF. The CDR3 DNA sequence: TGTGCCAGCAGCTTGGGGATTAGCGTAGCCTACGAGCAGTACTTC.

J is TRBJ2-1 and V is TRBV28; 15 bases match TRBD2. There are 19 residues in the CDR3. The germline CDR1 and CDR2 sequences are MDHEN and SYDVKM. The J segment lost 2 bases and the V segment lost 5 bases, leaving 10 bases of the junction unmatched. For the CDR3, the DNA is TGTGCCAGCAGTGATAAGGGACTAGCGGGAGGACAAACCTACAATGAGCAGTTCTTC. Translation: CASSDKGLAGGQTYNEQFF.

This clonotype was found a few times. The chain uses TRBV28 and TRBJ2-7; 7 positions match TRBD1. V lost 6 bases to trimming and J lost 0 bases; unmatched junction nucleotides: 8. This CDR3 contains 15 residues. Germline CDR1 is MDHEN and CDR2 is SYDVKM. The CDR3 DNA reads as TGTGCCAGCAGGGTCACAGGGGTGCTCTCCTACGAGCAGTACTTC. Translated, it gives CASRVTGVLSYEQYF.

This clonotype was picked up a small number of times. The J gene is TRBJ2-3, the V gene TRBV20-1; D possibly corresponds to TRBD2 (5 bases). The CDR3 contains 18 residues. The V end was cut by 3 bases, the J end by 2 bases, with 24 bases between. The V gene's germline CDR1 is DFQATT and CDR2 SNEGSKA (reference sequence). This CDR3 reads CSARASQLLSPYTDTQYF. CDR3 sequence (DNA): TGCAGTGCTAGGGCTAGCCAGCTCTTATCACCTTACACAGATACGCAGTATTTT.

This clonotype came up a few times. The gene calls are TRBV20-1 and TRBJ1-2; weak D call: TRBD1 (5 bases). The germline V gene has CDR1 DFQATT and CDR2 SNEGSKA (reference sequence). This CDR3 comprises 15 residues. V shed 0 bases and J shed 5 bases, with 16 bases lying between them. Here the CDR3 DNA reads TGCAGTGCTAGAGATCCAGGGCTGGGCGTTTATGGCTACACCTTC. The encoded protein is CSARDPGLGVYGYTF.

CDR3 nucleotides: TGTGCCAGCGCGCGGGAGGAGGGCAATGAGCAGTTCTTC. Translated: CASAREEGNEQFF. The chain couples TRBV6-6 to TRBJ2-1, with 8 bases that match TRBD2. V trimming: 8 bases; J trimming: 6 bases; junction bases outside the gene matches: 6. This CDR3 is built from 13 residues. Per germline, CDR1 MNHNY and CDR2 SVGAGI (reference sequence).

The gene calls are TRBV6-2 or TRBV6-3 and TRBJ2-7; 9 bases are shared with TRBD2. The CDR3 is made up of 15 amino acids. In germline, CDR1 is MNHEY, CDR2 SVGEGT. J was trimmed by 4 bases and V by 8 bases; bases with no gene match: 12. The DNA of the CDR3 is TGTGCCAGCGGGTTGTCGGCGGGAGGGCCGTACGAGCAGTACTTC. Translated: CASGLSAGGPYEQYF.

The rearrangement links TRBV20-1 to TRBJ2-7, with 9 bases fitting TRBD2. There are 15 residues in the CDR3. Germline-derived CDR1 and CDR2 are DFQATT and SNEGSKA (reference sequence). With 1 base clipped from V and 5 bases from J, the junction kept 9 bases outside the gene matches. CDR3 in DNA: TGCAGTGCTAGAGGTGCGGCTAGCGGGACTAACGAGCAGTACTTC. Protein sequence: CSARGAASGTNEQYF.

The chain is built from TRBV7-2 and TRBJ1-6; 9 bases match TRBD1. V dropped 4 bases and J dropped 7; count of bases not matched to a gene: 8. The CDR3 is 16 amino acids. The germline V gene has CDR1 SGHTA and CDR2 FQGNSA. The CDR3 spells CASSSAGTGLNSPLHF. DNA of the CDR3: TGTGCCAGCAGCTCCGCCGGGACAGGGCTAAATTCACCCCTCCACTTT.

The J gene is TRBJ2-3, the V gene TRBV27; the D is unclear. The germline V and J ends were trimmed by 5 bases and 8 bases, with 17 bases remaining between them. The CDR3 contains 14 residues. Germline loops: CDR1 MNHEY, CDR2 SMNVEV (reference sequence). The CDR3: CASSPQVPSGTQYF. CDR3 nucleotides: TGTGCCAGCAGTCCACAAGTTCCCTCAGGTACGCAGTATTTT.

This clonotype was counted ten times or more. The genes are TRBV7-9 and TRBJ1-2; TRBD1 is a possible D gene (5 bases). From germline, CDR1 is SEHNR and CDR2 FQNEAQ (reference sequence). Trimming cost V 5 bases and J 5 bases, with 21 bases left between them. This CDR3 has 16 residues. The chain's CDR3 is CASSQQAGTRVYGYTF. In DNA, the CDR3 is TGTGCCAGCAGCCAACAAGCCGGGACCCGGGTGTATGGCTACACCTTC.

The rearrangement joins TRBV24-1 to TRBJ2-3, with D unclear. The CDR3 covers 14 residues. Trimming removed 9 bases from V and 0 bases from J, with 12 bases in between. Germline CDR1 and CDR2: KGHDR and SFDVKD. The DNA of the CDR3 is TGTGCCACCGGAACTTTTGAGAGCACAGATACGCAGTATTTT. The encoded protein is CATGTFESTDTQYF.

This clonotype turned up a few times. This rearrangement joins TRBV20-1 to TRBJ2-1; 9 bases are a match to TRBD2. V dropped 1 base and J dropped 4; count of bases not matched to a gene: 5. The CDR3 extends over 15 amino acids. Germline V gives CDR1 DFQATT, CDR2 SNEGSKA (reference sequence). The CDR3 nucleotides read TGCAGTGCTAGAGTGGGGCGGGAGGGGTACAATGAGCAGTTCTTC. Its protein is CSARVGREGYNEQFF.

This clonotype was counted only a few times. This rearrangement joins TRBV4-3 to TRBJ2-1, with D possibly called TRBD1 or TRBD2 (5 bases each). Trimming removed 0 bases at V and 7 bases at J, with 13 bases between. CDR1 is LGHNA and CDR2 is YSLEER in the germline V gene. CDR3 length: 15 amino acids. CDR3 residues: CASSQDGTDGNEQFF. In DNA, the CDR3 is TGCGCCAGCAGCCAAGACGGGACGGACGGGAATGAGCAGTTCTTC.

CDR3 loop: CATSRGTGGAYEQYF. CDR3 in DNA: TGTGCCACCAGCAGAGGGACAGGGGGTGCCTACGAGCAGTACTTC. The chain recombines TRBV15 with TRBJ2-7, with TRBD1 identical over 10 bases. The length of the CDR3 is 15 residues. The V segment lost 1 base and the J segment 2 bases; nucleotides outside the gene matches: 2. Per germline, CDR1 LNHNV and CDR2 YYDKDF (reference sequence).

This clonotype was seen more than once but under ten times. The chain combines TRBV7-2 with TRBJ2-5; 10 nucleotides align to TRBD1. The CDR3 length is 15 residues. The germline CDR1 and CDR2 sequences are SGHTA and FQGNSA. V dropped 5 bases and J dropped 3; count of bases not matched to a gene: 6. CDR3 amino acids: CASSPRTGGEETQYF. CDR3 sequence (DNA): TGTGCCAGCAGCCCCAGGACAGGGGGGGAAGAGACCCAGTACTTC.